What follows are 22 T cell receptor beta chains derived from one specimen sequenced in a study of somatic mutations in cytotoxic T cells in rheumatoid arthritis. Method: immunoSEQ multiplex PCR; TCRdb's copy keeps in-frame clones and lacks some. The sample has more than 15,000 clones; just under 85% are singletons. Sequenced input: CD8+ T cells sorted from blood. The source is an adult with rheumatoid arthritis.

This chain links TRBV7-6 with TRBJ1-6, with 7 bases that match TRBD1. From germline, CDR1 is SGHVS and CDR2 FNYEAQ. V lost 0 bases, J lost 5 bases, and 7 bases stayed unmatched. This CDR3 has 17 amino acids. CDR3 loop: CASSLAGGASHNSPLHF. The CDR3 nucleotides read TGTGCCAGCAGCTTAGCAGGGGGCGCGTCCCATAATTCACCCCTCCACTTT.

J is TRBJ2-7 and V is TRBV6-1; D remains unclear. There are 13 residues in the CDR3. The germline gives CDR1 MNHNS, CDR2 SASEGT. Between the trimmed V and J ends, which lost 3 bases and 0 bases, there was a span of 6 bases. Here the CDR3 reads CASSEGYSYEQYF. The CDR3 nucleotides are TGTGCCAGCAGTGAGGGCTACTCCTACGAGCAGTACTTC.

The genes are TRBV11-2 and TRBJ2-7; 10 nucleotides agree with TRBD2. With V trimmed by 6 bases and J by 2 bases, 7 bases remained unmatched. The CDR3 extends over 15 amino acids. CDR1 SGHAT and CDR2 FQNNGV come from the germline V gene. CDR3 in DNA: TGTGCCAGCAGATTCTCTAGCGGGGGAGCCTACGAGCAGTACTTC. Amino acids: CASRFSSGGAYEQYF.

The chain is built from TRBV5-8 and TRBJ2-7; D is unresolved. Germline CDR1 SGHTS, CDR2 YDEGEE. There are 13 residues in the CDR3. Trimming cost V 0 bases and J 4 bases, with 8 bases left between them. The CDR3 DNA reads as TGTGCCAGCAGCTTGGTTTCAGGTTACGAGCAGTACTTC. It translates to CASSLVSGYEQYF.

Only one count was recorded for this clone. This chain links TRBV7-9 with TRBJ1-1; D is uncertain. This CDR3 is built from 16 residues. The germline V and J ends were trimmed by 4 bases and 0 bases, with 15 bases remaining between them. CDR1 is SEHNR and CDR2 is FQNEAQ in the germline V gene (reference sequence). The CDR3 DNA sequence: TGTGCCAGCAGCTCCCATCCGGACCTTATGAACACTGAAGCTTTCTTT. Translating it yields CASSSHPDLMNTEAFF.

This chain uses TRBV7-9 with TRBJ2-2; 14 nucleotides agree with TRBD2. Unmatched junction bases numbered 12, after V lost 5 bases and J lost 7 bases. The V gene's germline CDR1 is SEHNR and CDR2 FQNEAQ (reference sequence). This CDR3 has 18 residues. CDR3 nucleotides: TGTGCCAGCAGCCTGCCCGGGACTAGCGGGAGTAGAGGCGGGGAGCTGTTTTTT. This encodes CASSLPGTSGSRGGELFF.

J is TRBJ1-3 and V is TRBV5-7, with TRBD1 identical over 7 bases. TRBV5-7 is assigned to the ORF class and has an uncertain function. The CDR3 has 14 amino acids. Trimming at V came to 3 bases and at J to 4 bases, leaving 4 bases not matched to a gene. The CDR3 region has the DNA TGTGCCAGCAGCTCGGACAGGACCGGAAACACCATATATTTT. It is translated as CASSSDRTGNTIYF.

This chain uses TRBV7-9 with TRBJ2-7; 7 bases map to TRBD1. CDR1 is SEHNR, CDR2 FQNEAQ, per germline (reference sequence). V trimming: 5 bases; J trimming: 2 bases; junction bases outside the gene matches: 3. The CDR3 length is 13 residues. In nucleotides, the CDR3 is TGTGCCAGCAGCCGGGACAGTCCCTACGAGCAGTACTTC. Amino acid sequence: CASSRDSPYEQYF.

The CDR3 protein is CASTPGGEQFF. The CDR3 DNA sequence: TGCGCCAGCACTCCGGGGGGGGAGCAGTTCTTC. The chain carries TRBV10-2 and TRBJ2-1; 8 nucleotides agree with TRBD2. The CDR3 covers 11 residues. Germline V lookup: CDR1 WSHSY, CDR2 SAAADI. Germline trimming cut 7 bases from V and 10 bases from J; bases unmatched to any gene: 3.

This chain joins TRBV4-1 and TRBJ1-5, with D perhaps TRBD1 (5 bases). This CDR3 is 13 amino acids long. The V end was cut by 0 bases, the J end by 7 bases, with 7 bases between. CDR1 and CDR2 from the germline V gene are MGHRA and YSYEKL. The CDR3 reads CASSQDRGQPQHF. CDR3 DNA: TGCGCCAGCAGCCAAGATCGGGGCCAGCCCCAGCATTTT.

V is TRBV7-8 and J is TRBJ2-5, with 7 positions matching TRBD1. V was clipped by 5 bases and J by 5 bases; unmatched bases: 11. Germline-derived CDR1 and CDR2 are SGHVS and FQNEAQ. This CDR3 has 15 residues. CDR3 region: CASSPARVRGETQYF. The CDR3 DNA sequence: TGTGCCAGCAGCCCCGCACGGGTCAGGGGGGAGACCCAGTACTTC.

Sample share makes this clone medium-sized. The gene calls are TRBV6-7 and TRBJ2-7; D uncertain. TRBV6-7 is an open reading frame, and its role is uncertain. The V end was cut by 8 bases, the J end by 0 bases, with 5 bases between. CDR3 size: 11 residues. CDR3 region: CASPSSYEQYF. For the CDR3, the DNA is TGTGCCAGCCCGAGCTCCTACGAGCAGTACTTC.

This chain links TRBV27 with TRBJ1-2, with 8 bases fitting TRBD1. The CDR3 totals 13 residues. Germline CDR1 MNHEY, CDR2 SMNVEV (reference sequence). J was trimmed by 8 bases and V by 5 bases; bases with no gene match: 7. CDR3 in amino acids: CASSPQGAWGYTF. The CDR3 bases are TGTGCCAGCAGTCCCCAGGGGGCGTGGGGCTACACCTTC.

The chain is built from TRBV11-1 and TRBJ2-7, with D unclear. The CDR3 runs 14 residues. Germline-derived CDR1 and CDR2 are SGHAT and FQDESV (reference sequence). Trimming took 1 base from V and 3 from J, leaving 10 bases between them. DNA of the CDR3: TGTGCCAGCAGCTTAGGGCTAGGAGACTACGAGCAGTACTTC. Its translation is CASSLGLGDYEQYF.

This chain joins TRBV19 and TRBJ1-1; D is unresolved. This CDR3 has 15 residues. Germline CDR1 is LNHDA and CDR2 is SQIVND (reference sequence). Trimming took off 4 bases at V and 4 bases at J, with 16 bases between the two ends. The CDR3 here is CASSRTANSFTEAFF. The CDR3 nucleotides are TGTGCCAGTAGTAGAACGGCCAACTCCTTCACTGAAGCTTTCTTT.

This clone appeared a few times. The chain couples TRBV19 to TRBJ2-2; TRBD2 matches at 13 bases. The CDR3 is made up of 17 amino acids. The V gene end was trimmed by 4 bases and the J gene end by 7 bases; junction bases not matched to a gene: 9. CDR1 and CDR2 from the germline V gene are LNHDA and SQIVND (reference sequence). Written as DNA, the CDR3 is TGTGCCAGTAGTACAATCCGGACTAGCGGGAGTAACGGGGAGCTGTTTTTT. It specifies CASSTIRTSGSNGELFF.

The V gene is TRBV12-5, the J gene TRBJ2-7; TRBD2 matches at 7 bases. J lost 0 bases, V lost 2 bases, and 7 bases had no gene match. Germline V gene lookup returns CDR1 LGHNT and CDR2 FRNRAP. CDR3 size: 16 residues. CDR3 sequence (DNA): TGTGCTAGTGGTTTGTCCCTAGCGGCTCCCTCCTACGAGCAGTACTTC. Translating gives CASGLSLAAPSYEQYF.

This chain joins TRBV11-2 and TRBJ2-1, with D maybe TRBD1 (6 bases). This CDR3 has 11 residues. Germline CDR1 reads SGHAT; CDR2 reads FQNNGV. DNA of the CDR3: TGTGGGACAGAATCGAGCAATGAGCAGTTCTTC. Its protein product is CGTESSNEQFF.

This clone has more than one count but fewer than ten. The chain carries TRBV10-3 and TRBJ2-1; possible D gene TRBD2, 6 bases. V was pared by 6 bases and J by 7 bases, with 16 bases between. In germline, CDR1 is ENHRY, CDR2 SYGVKD. The CDR3 runs to 14 residues. The CDR3 DNA is TGTGCCATCAGCGATCCGGGACTCAAAAATGAGCAGTTCTTC. It codes for CAISDPGLKNEQFF.

This clone occurred once. This chain joins TRBV27 and TRBJ2-5; D gene uncertain. The V and J ends lost 3 bases and 4 bases respectively, with 3 bases between them. The CDR3 sequence is 11 residues long. Per germline, CDR1 MNHEY and CDR2 SMNVEV (reference sequence). CDR3 sequence (DNA): TGTGCCAGCAGTTTTGCAGAGACCCAGTACTTC. Protein sequence: CASSFAETQYF.

V usage is TRBV7-9 and J usage is TRBJ2-3; unclear D gene. With 5 bases removed from V and 2 bases from J, the gap between germline ends came to 20 bases. Germline assignment: CDR1 SEHNR and CDR2 FQNEAQ (reference sequence). This CDR3 region has 17 residues. CDR3 DNA sequence: TGTGCCAGCAGCCCCGAGATTGGGCGGATGATCACAGATACGCAGTATTTT. It is translated as CASSPEIGRMITDTQYF.

V usage is TRBV19 and J usage is TRBJ1-6, with 7 bases fitting TRBD1. V dropped 4 bases and J dropped 0; count of bases not matched to a gene: 9. The CDR3 spans 18 residues. Germline loops: CDR1 LNHDA, CDR2 SQIVND (reference sequence). As DNA, the CDR3 is TGTGCCAGTAGTACAGGGGGAACAGGGAGCTCCTATAATTCACCCCTCCACTTT. This sequence encodes CASSTGGTGSSYNSPLHF.